Shown below are 16 T cell receptor beta chains from a single sample sequenced in a study of glioma-infiltrating T cells. Using RNA template, CDR3s of TCR alpha and beta were amplified with iRepertoire arm-PCR. Each CDR3 protein is one row after TCRdb ran MiXCR on the multiplex PCR reads. Seen here are 170,000 or so distinct CDR3 sequences, 43% observed once, and the top ten hold 4% to 6.5%. The sequenced material came from glioma tissue, nonneoplastic brain tissue, or PBMCs (not recorded which). Source of these receptors: a human donor with low-grade glioma or glioblastoma, undergoing nonglioma brain surgery, or in good health (not recorded which).

This clonotype is a singleton in its sample. A much more abundant neighbour one base away suggests this may be a read error. This sequence joins TRBV7-9 and TRBJ1-2; D uncertain. The germline CDR1 and CDR2 sequences are SEHNR and FQNEAQ (reference sequence). The CDR3 runs 14 residues. V dropped 0 bases and J dropped 4 bases, with 9 bases sitting between them. The CDR3 nucleotides read TGTGCCAGCAGCTTAGCAGGCGACCCCTATGGCTACACCTTC. Protein: CASSLAGDPYGYTF.

J is TRBJ1-2 and V is TRBV12-3 or TRBV12-4; D not resolved. The CDR3 length is 15 residues. V was shortened by 3 bases and J by 10 bases, with 21 bases between the two germline ends. This CDR3 reads CASSFARPHSGAYTF. CDR3 DNA: TGTGCCAGCAGTTTTGCCCGGCCCCATAGTGGTGCCTACACCTTC.

This clonotype has at least ten counts. The chain links TRBV15 to TRBJ1-1; no definite D call. V dropped 0 bases and J dropped 5 bases, with 7 bases sitting between them. CDR1 is LNHNV, CDR2 YYDKDF, per germline (reference sequence). This CDR3 region has 13 residues. CDR3 loop: CATSRDRGTEAFF. Here the CDR3 DNA reads TGTGCCACCAGCAGAGATCGGGGTACTGAAGCTTTCTTT.

This clonotype was detected only a few times. The genes are TRBV18 and TRBJ2-7; D perhaps matches TRBD2 (7 bases). Germline CDR1 reads KGHSH; CDR2 reads LQKENI. V was clipped by 3 bases and J by 4 bases, with 19 bases between them. There are 16 residues in the CDR3. CDR3 sequence (DNA): TGTGCCAGCTCACCCGGACAGACACTAGCGATATACGAGCAGTACTTC. Residues: CASSPGQTLAIYEQYF.

Concerning this clonotype itself: A much larger clone differs from this one at a single base, so this may be a read error. The chain couples TRBV28 to TRBJ1-1, with TRBD1 identical over 7 bases. CDR1 and CDR2 from the germline V gene are MDHEN and SYDVKM. The CDR3 extends over 14 amino acids. V shed 11 bases, J shed 0 bases, and the junction held 9 bases outside the gene matches. As DNA, the CDR3 is TGTGCCGGAACAATACAGGGGCTGAACACTGAAGCTTTCTTT. It translates to CAGTIQGLNTEAFF. The whole variable domain, remainder taken from reference TRBV28 and TRBJ1-1, is DVKVTQSSRYLVKRTGEKVFLECVQDMDHENMFWYRQDPGLGLRLIYFSYDVKMKEKGDIPEGYSVSREKKERFSLILESASTNQTSMYLCAGTIQGLNTEAFFGQGTRLTVV.

With respect to this clonotype: A much bigger clone sits one base away, suggesting this may be a read error. The CDR3 ends on some other residue instead of the conserved phenylalanine or tryptophan, so this is likely a read error. The J gene is TRBJ1-1, the V gene TRBV3-1, with 8 positions matching TRBD1. In germline, CDR1 is LGHDT, CDR2 YNNKEL (reference sequence). The length of the CDR3 is 15 residues. Losses at the gene ends were 0 bases for V and 6 bases for J; bases not matched to a gene: 6. The CDR3 is CASSQDRTGIPEAFY. The CDR3 DNA follows: TGTGCCAGCAGCCAAGATCGGACAGGGATCCCTGAAGCTTTCTAT.

At least ten counts were recorded for this clonotype. The V and J genes are TRBV27 and TRBJ2-7; 7 bases align to TRBD2. Germline CDR1 and CDR2: MNHEY and SMNVEV (reference sequence). The CDR3 runs 18 residues. V trimming: 0 bases; J trimming: 3 bases; junction bases outside the gene matches: 14. The CDR3 protein is CASSLSFLGASGSYEQYF. CDR3 nucleotides: TGTGCCAGCAGTTTATCGTTTTTAGGGGCTAGCGGAAGCTACGAGCAGTACTTC.

This clonotype was observed a single time. It may be a read error: a sequence one base away is much more abundant. The chain uses TRBV28 and TRBJ2-3; tentatively, D is TRBD2 (6 bases). CDR1 is MDHEN, CDR2 SYDVKM, per germline. This CDR3 spans 16 amino acids. CDR3 loop: CASSPAGGSGTDTRYF. The CDR3 DNA is TGTGCCAGCAGTCCGGCCGGGGGTAGCGGCACAGATACGCGGTATTTT.

This rearrangement joins TRBV7-2 to TRBJ2-7, with D hard to call. The germline gives CDR1 SGHTA, CDR2 FQGNSA. Trimming stripped 3 bases from V and 8 bases from J, with 14 bases between. The CDR3 contains 13 residues. CDR3 bases: TGTGCCAGCAGCTTCGAAGCTAGTCGCCAGCAGTACTTC. Protein sequence: CASSFEASRQQYF. Drawing the rest from reference TRBV7-2 and TRBJ2-7, the complete variable domain is GAGVSQSPSNKVTEKGKDVELRCDPISGHTALYWYRQSLGQGLEFLIYFQGNSAPDKSGLPSDRFSAERTGGSVSTLTIQRTQQEDSAVYLCASSFEASRQQYFGPGTRLTVT.

In this sample, this clonotype turned up once. This may be a read error, as it is one base from a much larger clone. The chain has TRBV7-8 and TRBJ2-1; 7 bases match TRBD1. This CDR3 has 14 amino acids. Trimming at V came to 4 bases and at J to 10 bases, leaving 10 bases not matched to a gene. Germline CDR1 and CDR2: SGHVS and FQNEAQ. In DNA, the CDR3 is TGTGCCAGCAGCTCCTCCGGGACAGCCTACGAGCAGTTCTTC. This gives the protein CASSSSGTAYEQFF. The complete variable domain, with remaining parts taken from reference TRBV7-8 and TRBJ2-1, reads GAGVSQSPRYKVAKRGQDVALRCDPISGHVSLFWYQQALGQGPEFLTYFQNEAQLDKSGLPSDRFFAERPEGSVSTLKIQRTQQEDSAVYLCASSSSGTAYEQFFGPGTRLTVL.

Notes on this clonotype: The junction does not match germline at one end; this may be a read error. The chain links TRBV20-1 to TRBJ1-6; D is possibly TRBD1 (6 bases). The CDR3 sequence is 13 residues long. Germline values: CDR1 DFQATT, CDR2 SNEGSKA (reference sequence). The CDR3 reads CSEEKGVNSPLNF. The CDR3 DNA sequence: TGCAGTGAGGAAAAGGGGGTTAATTCACCCCTCAACTTT.

Concerning this clonotype itself: Being one base from a much bigger clone, this may be a read error. V gene TRBV7-2 combines with J gene TRBJ2-5; no clear D. Germline assignment: CDR1 SGHTA and CDR2 FQGNSA. CDR3 length: 12 residues. The CDR3 reads CSSSLEAAAQYF. CDR3 nucleotide sequence: TGTTCCAGCAGCTTAGAAGCCGCGGCCCAGTACTTC.

This clonotype came up a few times. V and J are TRBV12-3 or TRBV12-4 and TRBJ2-1, with 9 bases identical to TRBD2. The V gene end was trimmed by 6 bases and the J gene end by 6 bases; junction bases not matched to a gene: 6. The length of the CDR3 is 14 residues. The CDR3 is CASSNSGSSNEQFF. CDR3 nucleotides: TGTGCCAGCAGCAATAGCGGGAGTTCCAATGAGCAGTTCTTC.

The rearrangement joins TRBV7-8 to TRBJ1-4; 9 positions agree with TRBD1. Per germline, CDR1 SGHVS and CDR2 FQNEAQ. Unmatched junction bases numbered 10, after V lost 5 bases and J lost 6 bases. CDR3 length: 16 residues. The CDR3 DNA reads as TGTGCCAGCAGCCCGGACAGGGGAAGGTTTGATGAAAAACTGTTTTTT. Translated, it gives CASSPDRGRFDEKLFF.

This clonotype was recorded at least ten times. V and J are TRBV2 and TRBJ1-1, with D possibly being TRBD1 (5 bases). The germline V and J ends were trimmed by 4 bases and 7 bases, with 13 bases remaining between them. The CDR3 contains 13 residues. Germline values: CDR1 SNHLY, CDR2 FYNNEI. Written as DNA, the CDR3 is TGTGCCAGCAGTGCAGGGCCAGCTTATGAAGCTTTCTTT. Amino acid sequence: CASSAGPAYEAFF. Full variable domain (rest looked up from reference TRBV2 and TRBJ1-1): EPEVTQTPSHQVTQMGQEVILRCVPISNHLYFYWYRQILGQKVEFLVSFYNNEISEKSEIFDDQFSVERPDGSNFTLKIRSTKLEDSAMYFCASSAGPAYEAFFGQGTRLTVV.

The chain recombines TRBV20-1 with TRBJ1-5; D unresolved. Trimming shortened V by 7 bases and J by 4 bases, and 14 bases separated the two germline ends. Per the germline V gene, CDR1 is DFQATT and CDR2 is SNEGSKA (reference sequence). The CDR3 consists of 13 residues. CDR3 DNA sequence: TGCAGTGGCTCCCATGGTTGGAATCAGCCCCAGCATTTT. Its translation: CSGSHGWNQPQHF.